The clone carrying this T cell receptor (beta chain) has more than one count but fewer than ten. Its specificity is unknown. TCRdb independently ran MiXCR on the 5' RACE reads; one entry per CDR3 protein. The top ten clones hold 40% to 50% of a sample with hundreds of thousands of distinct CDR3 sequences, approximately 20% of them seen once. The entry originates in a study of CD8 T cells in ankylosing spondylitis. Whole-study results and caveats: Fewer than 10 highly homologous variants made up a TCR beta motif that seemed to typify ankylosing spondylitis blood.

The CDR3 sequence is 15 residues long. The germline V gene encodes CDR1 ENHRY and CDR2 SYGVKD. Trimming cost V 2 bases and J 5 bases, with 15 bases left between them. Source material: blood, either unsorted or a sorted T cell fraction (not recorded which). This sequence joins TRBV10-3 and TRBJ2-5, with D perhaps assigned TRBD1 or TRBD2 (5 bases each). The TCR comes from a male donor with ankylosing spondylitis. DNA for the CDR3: TGTGCCATCAGTGAGGGCGGTATGGGGGAGGAGACCCAGTACTTC. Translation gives CAISEGGMGEETQYF.